Here is one TCR beta chain with its context. Researchers ran the PCR with 60 Vbeta and 13 Jbeta primers. The table came from immunoSEQ multiplex PCR; TCRdb's copy has only in-frame clones and leaves some out. The sample carries more than 110,000 clones, approximately 71% recorded once. This entry belongs to a study of cytomegalovirus exposure and HLA in healthy donors. Study-wide background: The Caucasian-associated ancestry cluster contained 81% of the approximately 400 genotyped donors.

The germline V gene encodes CDR1 SGHAT and CDR2 FQNNGV. V lost 3 bases, J lost 7 bases, and 10 bases lay in between. The CDR3 is 13 residues long. This sequence originates from a woman between 50 and 59 years old in good health and CMV-seronegative. The chain joins TRBV11-2 to TRBJ1-5, with D possibly being TRBD1 (6 bases). The material sequenced was PBMCs. As DNA, the CDR3 is TGTGCCAGCAGCTTGGGCAGGGGACAGCCCCAGCATTTT. Residues: CASSLGRGQPQHF.